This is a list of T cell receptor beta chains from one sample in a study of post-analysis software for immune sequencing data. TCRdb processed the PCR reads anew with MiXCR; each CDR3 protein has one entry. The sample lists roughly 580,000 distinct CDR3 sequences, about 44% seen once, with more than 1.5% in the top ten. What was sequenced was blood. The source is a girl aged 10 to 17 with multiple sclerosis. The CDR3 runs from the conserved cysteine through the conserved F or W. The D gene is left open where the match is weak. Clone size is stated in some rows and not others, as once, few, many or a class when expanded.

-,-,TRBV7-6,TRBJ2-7,TGTGCCAGCACCTCGGGCGGGGCCTACGAGCAGTACTTC,CASTSGGAYEQYF
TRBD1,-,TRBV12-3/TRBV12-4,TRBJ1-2,TGTGCCAGCAGCTTGGGGGACAGGGTATCCCCAAGTCATGGCTACACCTTC,CASSLGDRVSPSHGYTF
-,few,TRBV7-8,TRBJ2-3,TGTGCCAGCAGCTTACCGGGACCCAAGGAAGATACGCAGTATTTT,CASSLPGPKEDTQYF
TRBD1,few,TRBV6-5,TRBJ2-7,TGTGCCAGCAGTTACTCGAAGACAGGGGTAAGGTACGAGCAGTACTTC,CASSYSKTGVRYEQYF
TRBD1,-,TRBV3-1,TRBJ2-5,TGTGCCAGCAGCCACCCAGCGAGGGGGCGGGAGACCCAGTACTTC,CASSHPARGRETQYF
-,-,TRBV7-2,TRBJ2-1,TGTGCCAGCAGCTTCGACTCCCCCGGGAGCGAGTTCTTC,CASSFDSPGSEFF
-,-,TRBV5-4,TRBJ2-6,TGTGCCAGCAACTGGCCGGGCTCTGGGGCCAACGTCCTGACTTTC,CASNWPGSGANVLTF
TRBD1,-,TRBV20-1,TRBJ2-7,TGCAGTGCTCTCAGGGGGCGCGGGTCTCCTACCTACGAGCAGTACTTC,CSALRGRGSPTYEQYF
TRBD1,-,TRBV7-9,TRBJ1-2,TGTGCCAGCAGCCCGGAGGACAGGATTAACTATGGCTACACCTTC,CASSPEDRINYGYTF
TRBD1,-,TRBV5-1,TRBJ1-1,TGCGCCAGCAGCTTAACAGGGGGCATTTTTGCTTTCTTT,CASSLTGGIFAFF
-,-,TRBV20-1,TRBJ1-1,TGCAGTGCAGAGGACCCGAACACTGAAGCTTTCTTT,CSAEDPNTEAFF
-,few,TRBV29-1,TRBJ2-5,TGCAGCGTTGTAGGAGGATGGCAGGAAGAGACCCAGTACTTC,CSVVGGWQEETQYF
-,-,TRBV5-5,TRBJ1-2,TGTGCCAGCAGCTTGCAAGGAAGTGAAGTGAGCGGCTACACCTTC,CASSLQGSEVSGYTF
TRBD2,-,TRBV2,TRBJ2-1,TGTGCCAGCAGTGTCGGACTAGCGGAGCAGTTCTTC,CASSVGLAEQFF
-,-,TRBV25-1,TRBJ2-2,TGTGCCACCGGAGGGACCGGGGAGCTGTTTTTT,CATGGTGELFF
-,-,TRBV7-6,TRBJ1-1,TGTGCCAGCAGCTGGGGGGGGGTCACTGAAGCTTTCTTT,CASSWGGVTEAFF
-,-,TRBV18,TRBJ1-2,TGTGCCAGCTCACTTGGGTATCTGAACTATGGCTACACCTTC,CASSLGYLNYGYTF
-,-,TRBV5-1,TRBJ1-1,TGCGCCAGCAGCTCCCGCGGGGGGGCGAACACTGAAGCTTTCTTT,CASSSRGGANTEAFF
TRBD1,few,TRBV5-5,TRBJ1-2,TGTGCCAGCGGACAGGGGATCTCCTATGGCTACACCTTC,CASGQGISYGYTF
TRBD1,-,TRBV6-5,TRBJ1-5,TGTGCCAGCAGGCCGGGACAGAGGAGCAATCAGCCCCAGCATTTT,CASRPGQRSNQPQHF
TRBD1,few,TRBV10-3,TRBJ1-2,TGTGCCATCAGTGTGGACAGGGGACGCGGCTACACCTTC,CAISVDRGRGYTF
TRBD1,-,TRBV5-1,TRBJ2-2,TGCGCCAGCAGCCCAGACCCCGGGGACAGGATTTATTCCGGGGAGCTGTTTTTT,CASSPDPGDRIYSGELFF
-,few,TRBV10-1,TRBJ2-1,TGCGCCAGCAGTGAGGTCTGGTACTACAATGAGCAGTTCTTC,CASSEVWYYNEQFF
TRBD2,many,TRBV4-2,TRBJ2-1,TGTGCCAGCAGCCAAGATCCAGCGGGAGAGTTAGATGAGCAGTTCTTC,CASSQDPAGELDEQFF
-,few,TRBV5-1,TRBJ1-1,TGCGCCAGCAGCTTGATTCTGGGGGCTACCACTGAAGCTTTCTTT,CASSLILGATTEAFF
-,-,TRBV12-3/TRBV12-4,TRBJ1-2,TGTGCCAGCAGTTTAGTCCAGGCGGGCACCTTC,CASSLVQAGTF
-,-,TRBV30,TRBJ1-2,TGTGCCAGGGTGTTAAGCGGGTCCTATGGCTACACCTTC,CARVLSGSYGYTF
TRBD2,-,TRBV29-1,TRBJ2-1,TGCAGCGCTGGGACCGGGACTAGCGGGAGCAATGAGCAGTTCTTC,CSAGTGTSGSNEQFF
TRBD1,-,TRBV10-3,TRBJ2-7,TGTGCCATCAGGGACCGGGACAGGGGTTACGAGCAGTACTTC,CAIRDRDRGYEQYF
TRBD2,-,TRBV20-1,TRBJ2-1,TGCAGTGCTATCCTGCTAGCGGGGGAGGTAGACAATGAGCAGTTCTTC,CSAILLAGEVDNEQFF
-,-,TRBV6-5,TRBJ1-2,TGTGCCAGCAGGACAAGGACGGGAATCTATGGCTACACCTTC,CASRTRTGIYGYTF
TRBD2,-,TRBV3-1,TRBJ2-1,TGTGCCAGCTGCTCTAGCGGGAGTTGGAATGAGCAGTTCTTC,CASCSSGSWNEQFF
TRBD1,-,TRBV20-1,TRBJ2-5,TGCAGTGCCCCGGGACAGGGTGGGCAGACCCAGTACTTC,CSAPGQGGQTQYF
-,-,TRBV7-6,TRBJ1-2,TGTGCCAGCAGCTTAGACAGGAGTGGGTCTTGGGGCTACACCTTC,CASSLDRSGSWGYTF
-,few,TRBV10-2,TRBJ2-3,TGCGCCAGCAATTTGGCTGAAACTAATAGGGATACGCAGTATTTT,CASNLAETNRDTQYF
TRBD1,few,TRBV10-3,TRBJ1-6,TGTGCCATCAGGCCGACAGGGGCTTCACCCCTCCACTTT,CAIRPTGASPLHF
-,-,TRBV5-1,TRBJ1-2,TGCGCCAGCAGCACGGGACCGCCCCAGAGGGATGGCTACACCTTC,CASSTGPPQRDGYTF
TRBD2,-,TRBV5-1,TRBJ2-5,TGCGCCAGCAAGACTAGCGGGAGGTACCAAGAGACCCAGTACTTC,CASKTSGRYQETQYF
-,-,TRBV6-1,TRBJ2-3,TGTGCCAGCACCTATTCCCATAGGGGAAGGAGCACAGATACGCAGTATTTT,CASTYSHRGRSTDTQYF
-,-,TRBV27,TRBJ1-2,TGTGCCAGCAGTCCTGACACCTCAGGGGTGAACTATGGCTACACCTTC,CASSPDTSGVNYGYTF
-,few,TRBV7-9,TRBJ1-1,TGTGCCAGCAGCCCCCGACCCTCTGAAGCTTTCTTT,CASSPRPSEAFF
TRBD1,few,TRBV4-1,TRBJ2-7,TGCGCCAGCAGCCAACCAAGGACAGGAGGTTACGAGCAGTACTTC,CASSQPRTGGYEQYF
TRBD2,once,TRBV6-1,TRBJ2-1,TGTGCCAGCAGTGGATGGACTAGCGGGGGGAGATGGGATGAGCAGTTCTTC,CASSGWTSGGRWDEQFF
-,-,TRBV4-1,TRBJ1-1,TGCGCCAGCAGATTCTTGGGGGCAGTGAACACTGAAGCTTTCTTT,CASRFLGAVNTEAFF
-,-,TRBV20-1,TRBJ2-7,TGCAGTGCTAAGGGGCGCATTGACAATGAGCAGTACTTC,CSAKGRIDNEQYF
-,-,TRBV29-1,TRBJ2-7,TGCAGCGTTGTCGGTCTTTTCGTACACGAGCAGTACTTC,CSVVGLFVHEQYF
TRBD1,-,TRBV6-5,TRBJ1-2,TGTGCCAGCAGTTACCTCCCCCCTGGACAGGCCCCCTATGGCTACACCTTC,CASSYLPPGQAPYGYTF
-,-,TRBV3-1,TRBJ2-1,TGTGCCAGCAGCCAAATTCCGGGAGTAGATGAGCAGTTCTTC,CASSQIPGVDEQFF
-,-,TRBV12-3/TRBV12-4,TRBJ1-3,TGTGCCAGCAGTCCAGAATATGGAAGTCTTGGAAACACCATATATTTT,CASSPEYGSLGNTIYF
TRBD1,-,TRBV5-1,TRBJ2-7,TGCGCCAGCAGCTTGGCTACAGGGGGGATATACGAGCAGTACTTC,CASSLATGGIYEQYF
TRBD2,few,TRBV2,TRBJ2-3,TGTGCCAGCAGGCCGTCGAGGGCGGGAGGGTACACAGATACGCAGTATTTT,CASRPSRAGGYTDTQYF
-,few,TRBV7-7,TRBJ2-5,TGTGCCAGCAGCGCCCTTAACCCCACCCAGGCGGCCCAGTACTTC,CASSALNPTQAAQYF
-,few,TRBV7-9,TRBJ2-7,TGTGCCAGCAGCCGGGCCCCCTACGAGCAGTACTTC,CASSRAPYEQYF
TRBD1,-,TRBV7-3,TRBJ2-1,TGTGCCAGCAGCTCGGGACAGGGGGCGCCTAATGAGCAGTTCTTC,CASSSGQGAPNEQFF
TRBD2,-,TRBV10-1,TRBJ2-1,TGCGCCAGCAGTGATTTGGGACTAGCCTACAATGAGCAGTTCTTC,CASSDLGLAYNEQFF
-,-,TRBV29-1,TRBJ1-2,TGCAGCGTTGAAGAATTCGGCCCCCAGCGGGAAGGCTATGGCTACACCTTC,CSVEEFGPQREGYGYTF
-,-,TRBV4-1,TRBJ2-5,TGCGCCAGCAGCCAGGGACTAACAGGGCAAGAGACCCAGTACTTC,CASSQGLTGQETQYF